This paragraph covers one T cell receptor (beta chain) sequence. Its antigen is not identified. Within a library made for alpha chains, this beta chain is off target, and its count is uninformative. CDR1 MNHNY and CDR2 SVGAGI come from the germline V gene (reference sequence). CDR3 size: 17 residues. V gave up 7 bases and J gave up 0 bases, with 21 bases separating them. The sample is drawn from a study of spatial heterogeneity in lung cancer. Study as a whole: TCR and UMI combinations that were unique each appeared, on average, more than ten times in raw reads.

The time point here: sample taken at primary tumor resection. Sequencing was performed on whole RNA extracted from tumor and nontumor lung tissue, or from frozen PBMC, and the material was left unsorted. Every cDNA TCR molecule received its own unique molecular identifier. MiXCR, applied by TCRdb to the 5' RACE reads, yields one record per CDR3 protein. Here the sample spans 2,500 to 3,000 distinct CDR3 sequences, about half being singletons. Findings and limits, study-wide: Counts of expanded alpha and beta TCRs within tumors tracked the tumor nonsynonymous mutation count.

This sequence joins TRBV6-6 and TRBJ1-1; D not resolved. The origin of this receptor is a male donor with early-stage non-small cell lung cancer. The material sequenced was lung tumor tissue, taken at surgery. Written as DNA, the CDR3 is TGTGCCAGCACTGAGACTACTTACCCGACGGTGAACACTGAAGCTTTCTTT. Its protein product is CASTETTYPTVNTEAFF.